The 18 T cell receptor beta chains below were found in one sample sequenced in a study of cytomegalovirus exposure and HLA in healthy donors. 60 Vbeta and 13 Jbeta primers were used in PCR. Repertoires were generated with immunoSEQ multiplex PCR, while TCRdb's copy carries only in-frame clones and drops some. Its clone listing holds tens of thousands of clones. The sequenced sample was PBMCs. The origin of the receptors is a man aged 25 to 40 in good health and CMV-seropositive.

This chain uses TRBV11-3 with TRBJ2-7; tentative D call: TRBD2 (6 bases). The CDR3 runs 14 residues. V lost 8 bases and J 2 bases, leaving 16 bases between the germline ends. The germline V gene encodes CDR1 SGHNT and CDR2 YENEEA. The CDR3 DNA is TGTGCCAGCTTGTCGCCTAGCGCACCCTACGAGCAGTACTTC. Translated: CASLSPSAPYEQYF.

This chain uses TRBV30 with TRBJ1-6, with 8 bases that match TRBD1. Germline V lookup: CDR1 GTSNPN, CDR2 SVGIG (reference sequence). Trimming took 5 bases from V and 7 from J; bases not matched to a gene: 7. CDR3 length: 14 residues. In DNA form, the CDR3 reads TGTGCCTGGGGGCAGGGGGCGGGAAATTCACCCCTCCACTTT. It specifies CAWGQGAGNSPLHF.

The chain links TRBV14 to TRBJ2-3; D possibly corresponds to TRBD2 (6 bases). This CDR3 region has 18 residues. Trimming shortened V by 1 base and J by 3 bases, and 20 bases separated the two germline ends. The germline gives CDR1 SGHDN, CDR2 FVKESK. This CDR3 reads CASSQARRGTPWTDTQYF. CDR3 nucleotides: TGTGCCAGCAGCCAAGCCCGACGGGGGACCCCCTGGACAGATACGCAGTATTTT.

CDR3 region: CASTTSGGLAYEQYF. CDR3 nucleotides: TGTGCCAGTACTACTAGCGGGGGCCTAGCCTACGAGCAGTACTTC. This chain connects TRBV19 to TRBJ2-7; 11 bases align to TRBD2. This CDR3 is built from 15 residues. The germline V gene encodes CDR1 LNHDA and CDR2 SQIVND (reference sequence). V was clipped by 7 bases and J by 2 bases; unmatched bases: 7.

With respect to this clone: The junction and the germline gene differ at one end; a read error may be behind it. This chain connects TRBV30 to TRBJ2-7, with TRBD2 matching over 8 bases. The CDR3 extends over 15 amino acids. The V gene's germline CDR1 is GTSNPN and CDR2 SVGIG (reference sequence). CDR3 residues: CAGSVQAGALYEQYF. As DNA, the CDR3 is TGTGCCGGGAGTGTACAAGCGGGAGCTCTCTACGAGCAGTACTTC.

The chain couples TRBV21-1 to TRBJ2-7; TRBD2 was called by the table and not checked on the DNA. TRBV21-1 is listed as a pseudogene. There are 15 residues in the CDR3. Here the CDR3 DNA reads TGTGCCAGCAGTGTCAGGAACACCCGGTCGGGGGAGCAGTACTTC. Amino acids: CASSVRNTRSGEQYF.

The rearrangement links TRBV5-1 to TRBJ1-2, with D maybe TRBD1 (6 bases). The length of the CDR3 is 13 residues. CDR1 and CDR2 (germline): SGHRS, YFSETQ. Trimming removed 0 bases at V and 4 bases at J, with 7 bases between. Written as DNA, the CDR3 is TGCGCCAGCAGCTTGGCGGACAGCTATGGCTACACCTTC. It encodes CASSLADSYGYTF.

V gene TRBV2 combines with J gene TRBJ2-1, with a weak D call TRBD2 (6 bases). The germline V gene encodes CDR1 SNHLY and CDR2 FYNNEI. This CDR3 is built from 16 residues. Trimming cost V 3 bases and J 6 bases, with 18 bases left between them. The CDR3 region is CASSEEAGSRFNEQFF. The CDR3 DNA reads as TGTGCCAGCAGTGAGGAGGCGGGATCCCGTTTCAATGAGCAGTTCTTC. Variable domain in full (rest from reference TRBV2 and TRBJ2-1): EPEVTQTPSHQVTQMGQEVILRCVPISNHLYFYWYRQILGQKVEFLVSFYNNEISEKSEIFDDQFSVERPDGSNFTLKIRSTKLEDSAMYFCASSEEAGSRFNEQFFGPGTRLTVL.

The chain recombines TRBV5-1 with TRBJ2-3; 11 bases agree with TRBD2. Germline lookup yields CDR1 SGHRS and CDR2 YFSETQ. J was trimmed by 1 base and V by 0 bases; bases with no gene match: 1. This CDR3 has 16 amino acids. The CDR3 spells CASSLGSGRGTDTQYF. DNA of the CDR3: TGCGCCAGCAGCTTGGGTAGCGGGAGGGGCACAGATACGCAGTATTTT.

The rearrangement links TRBV9 to TRBJ2-7, with TRBD1 identical over 9 bases. This CDR3 is built from 16 residues. CDR1 SGDLS and CDR2 YYNGEE come from the germline V gene. V shed 0 bases, J shed 2 bases, and the junction held 6 bases outside the gene matches. CDR3: CASSVGDRAVTYEQYF. Here the CDR3 DNA reads TGTGCCAGCAGCGTAGGGGACAGGGCCGTAACCTACGAGCAGTACTTC.

As to this clone: A junction boundary mismatches the germline segment, possibly from a read error. The chain carries TRBV6-1 and TRBJ2-3, with 14 bases aligning to TRBD2. CDR1 and CDR2 from the germline V gene are MNHNS and SASEGT. CDR3 length: 15 residues. The CDR3 region is CASSETSGGADKQYF. The CDR3 DNA follows: TGTGCCAGCAGTGAGACTAGCGGGGGGGCAGATAAGCAGTATTTT.

The chain carries TRBV30 and TRBJ2-7, with TRBD1 as a possible D gene (6 bases). V was shortened by 8 bases and J by 2 bases, with 13 bases between the two germline ends. The CDR3 runs 12 residues. From germline, CDR1 is GTSNPN and CDR2 SVGIG (reference sequence). This CDR3 is CAGAGVAYEQYF. The CDR3 DNA reads TGTGCCGGGGCAGGGGTCGCCTACGAGCAGTACTTC.

This chain connects TRBV7-9 to TRBJ2-5; weak D call: TRBD2 (5 bases). The CDR3 sequence is 14 residues long. Per the germline V gene, CDR1 is SEHNR and CDR2 is FQNEAQ (reference sequence). Between the trimmed V and J ends, which lost 1 base and 0 bases, there was a span of 6 bases. The DNA of the CDR3 is TGTGCCAGCAGCTTAGGCGGGTACCAAGAGACCCAGTACTTC. Its protein is CASSLGGYQETQYF.

V usage is TRBV19 and J usage is TRBJ2-7; 7 nucleotides align to TRBD1. Germline V gene data show CDR1 as LNHDA and CDR2 as SQIVND (reference sequence). The CDR3 runs 15 residues. With 1 base clipped from V and 6 bases from J, the junction kept 9 bases outside the gene matches. The CDR3 nucleotides are TGTGCCAGTAGTATAGTTGTAGGGGGCCCGGGCGAGCAGTACTTC. It yields the protein CASSIVVGGPGEQYF. The full variable domain, in which reference TRBV19 and TRBJ2-7 provide the parts outside the CDR3, is DGGITQSPKYLFRKEGQNVTLSCEQNLNHDAMYWYRQDPGQGLRLIYYSQIVNDFQKGDIAEGYSVSREKKESFPLTVTSAQKNPTAFYLCASSIVVGGPGEQYFGPGTRLTVT.

The V call is TRBV5-1, the J call TRBJ1-1; the match to TRBD1 covers 7 bases. The germline gives CDR1 SGHRS, CDR2 YFSETQ. V trimming: 0 bases; J trimming: 0 bases; junction bases outside the gene matches: 2. The CDR3 extends over 15 amino acids. For the CDR3, the DNA is TGCGCCAGCAGCTTGGACAGGGGTATGAACACTGAAGCTTTCTTT. It specifies CASSLDRGMNTEAFF.

The gene calls are TRBV18 and TRBJ1-5, with 9 bases identical to TRBD1. Trimming took 3 bases from V and 7 from J; bases not matched to a gene: 7. Per germline, CDR1 KGHSH and CDR2 LQKENI. The length of the CDR3 is 15 residues. This chain's CDR3 is CASSPPGTGLQPQHF. CDR3 nucleotides: TGTGCCAGCTCACCGCCTGGGACAGGGCTACAGCCCCAGCATTTT. Variable domain in full (rest from reference TRBV18 and TRBJ1-5): NAGVMQNPRHLVRRRGQEARLRCSPMKGHSHVYWYRQLPEEGLKFMVYLQKENIIDESGMPKERFSAEFPKEGPSILRIQQVVRGDSAAYFCASSPPGTGLQPQHFGDGTRLSIL.

This sequence joins TRBV27 and TRBJ2-6; D unresolved. V was shortened by 7 bases and J by 0 bases, with 7 bases between the two germline ends. Germline assignment: CDR1 MNHEY and CDR2 SMNVEV (reference sequence). The CDR3 is 14 amino acids. CDR3 coding DNA: TGTGCCAGCAACCAGAACTCTGGGGCCAACGTCCTGACTTTC. It specifies CASNQNSGANVLTF.

This chain joins TRBV6-4 and TRBJ1-5; TRBD1 is a possible D gene (6 bases). Between the trimmed V and J ends, which lost 6 bases and 7 bases, there was a span of 13 bases. This CDR3 has 13 residues. Germline lookup yields CDR1 MRHNA and CDR2 SNTAGT. CDR3 protein: CASSQQGGQPQHF. CDR3 nucleotide sequence: TGTGCCAGCAGCCAACAGGGAGGGCAGCCCCAGCATTTT.